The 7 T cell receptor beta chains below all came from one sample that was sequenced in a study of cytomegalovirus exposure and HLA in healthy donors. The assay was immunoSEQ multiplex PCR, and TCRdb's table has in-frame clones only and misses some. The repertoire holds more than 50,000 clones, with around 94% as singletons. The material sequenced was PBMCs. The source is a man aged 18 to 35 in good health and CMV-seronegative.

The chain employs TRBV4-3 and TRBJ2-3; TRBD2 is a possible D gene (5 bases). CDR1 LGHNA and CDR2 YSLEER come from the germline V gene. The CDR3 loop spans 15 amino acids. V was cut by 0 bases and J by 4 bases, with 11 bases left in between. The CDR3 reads CASSQEVFGADTQYF. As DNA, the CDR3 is TGCGCCAGCAGCCAAGAGGTGTTCGGGGCAGATACGCAGTATTTT.

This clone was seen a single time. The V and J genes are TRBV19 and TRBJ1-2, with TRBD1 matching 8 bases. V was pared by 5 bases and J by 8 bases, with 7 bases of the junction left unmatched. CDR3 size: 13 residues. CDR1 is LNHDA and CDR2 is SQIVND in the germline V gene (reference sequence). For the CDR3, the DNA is TGTGCCAGTAGTTCAGGGGGCAGCAACGGCTACACCTTC. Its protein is CASSSGGSNGYTF.

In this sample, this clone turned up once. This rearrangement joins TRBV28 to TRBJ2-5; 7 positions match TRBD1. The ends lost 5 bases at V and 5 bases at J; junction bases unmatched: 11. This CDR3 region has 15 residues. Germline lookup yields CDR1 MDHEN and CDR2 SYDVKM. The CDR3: CASSRYRGPGETQYF. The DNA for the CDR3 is TGTGCCAGCAGTCGTTACAGGGGTCCGGGGGAGACCCAGTACTTC.

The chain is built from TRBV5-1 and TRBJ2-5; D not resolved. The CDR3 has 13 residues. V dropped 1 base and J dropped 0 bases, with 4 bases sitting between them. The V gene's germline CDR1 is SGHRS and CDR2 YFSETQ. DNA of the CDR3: TGCGCCAGCAGCTTGAGCTACCAAGAGACCCAGTACTTC. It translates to CASSLSYQETQYF. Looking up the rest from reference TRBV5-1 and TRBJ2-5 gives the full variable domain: KAGVTQTPRYLIKTRGQQVTLSCSPISGHRSVSWYQQTPGQGLQFLFEYFSETQRNKGNFPGRFSGRQFSNSRSEMNVSTLELGDSALYLCASSLSYQETQYFGPGTRLLVL.

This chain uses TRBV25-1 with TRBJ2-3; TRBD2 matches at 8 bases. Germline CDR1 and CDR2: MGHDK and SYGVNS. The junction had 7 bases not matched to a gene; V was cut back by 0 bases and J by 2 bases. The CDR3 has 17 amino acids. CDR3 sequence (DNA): TGTGCCAGCAGTGAATATTTCCCAGCGGGAGACACAGATACGCAGTATTTT. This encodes CASSEYFPAGDTDTQYF.

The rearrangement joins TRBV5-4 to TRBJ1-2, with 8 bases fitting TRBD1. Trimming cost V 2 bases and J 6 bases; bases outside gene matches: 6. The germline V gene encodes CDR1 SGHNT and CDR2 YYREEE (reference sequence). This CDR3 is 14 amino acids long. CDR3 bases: TGTGCCAGCAGCTTTAGACAGGGGCAGGATGGCTACACCTTC. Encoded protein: CASSFRQGQDGYTF.

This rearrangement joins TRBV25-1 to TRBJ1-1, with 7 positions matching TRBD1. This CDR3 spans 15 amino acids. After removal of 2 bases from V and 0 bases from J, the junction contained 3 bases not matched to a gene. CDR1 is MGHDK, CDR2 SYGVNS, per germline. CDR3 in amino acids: CASSEPDRVNTEAFF. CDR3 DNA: TGTGCCAGCAGTGAACCAGACAGGGTGAACACTGAAGCTTTCTTT.